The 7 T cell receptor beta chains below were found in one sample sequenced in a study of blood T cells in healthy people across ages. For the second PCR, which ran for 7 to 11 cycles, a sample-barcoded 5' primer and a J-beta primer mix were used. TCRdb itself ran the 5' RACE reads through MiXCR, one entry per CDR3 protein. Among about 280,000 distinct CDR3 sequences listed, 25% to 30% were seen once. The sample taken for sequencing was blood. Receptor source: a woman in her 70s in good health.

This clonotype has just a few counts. The CDR3 DNA reads TGTGCCAGCAGCCAATACCCCGGGACCCAGTACTTC. Its protein product is CASSQYPGTQYF. The chain has TRBV7-2 and TRBJ2-5; D unresolved. Trimming pared 5 bases from V and 7 bases from J, leaving 11 bases between. Germline assignment: CDR1 SGHTA and CDR2 FQGNSA. CDR3 length: 12 residues. The complete variable domain, with remaining parts taken from reference TRBV7-2 and TRBJ2-5, reads GAGVSQSPSNKVTEKGKDVELRCDPISGHTALYWYRQSLGQGLEFLIYFQGNSAPDKSGLPSDRFSAERTGGSVSTLTIQRTQQEDSAVYLCASSQYPGTQYFGPGTRLLVL.

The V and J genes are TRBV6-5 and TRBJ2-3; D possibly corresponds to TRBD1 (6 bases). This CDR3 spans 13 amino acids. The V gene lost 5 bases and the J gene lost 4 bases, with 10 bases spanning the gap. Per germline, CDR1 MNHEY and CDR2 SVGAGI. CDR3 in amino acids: CASSLQGSDTQYF. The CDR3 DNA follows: TGTGCCAGCAGTCTACAGGGATCAGATACGCAGTATTTT.

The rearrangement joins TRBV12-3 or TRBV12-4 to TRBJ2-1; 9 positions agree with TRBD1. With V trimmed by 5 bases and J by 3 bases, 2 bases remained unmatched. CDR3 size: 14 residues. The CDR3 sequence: CASSRQGGYNEQFF. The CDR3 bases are TGTGCCAGCAGTAGACAGGGGGGCTACAATGAGCAGTTCTTC.

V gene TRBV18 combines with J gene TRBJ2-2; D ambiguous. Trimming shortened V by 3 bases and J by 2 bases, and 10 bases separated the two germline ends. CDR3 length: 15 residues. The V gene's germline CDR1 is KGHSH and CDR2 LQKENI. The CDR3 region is CASSPPRRNTGELFF. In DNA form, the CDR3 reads TGTGCCAGCTCACCTCCCAGGCGAAACACCGGGGAGCTGTTTTTT.

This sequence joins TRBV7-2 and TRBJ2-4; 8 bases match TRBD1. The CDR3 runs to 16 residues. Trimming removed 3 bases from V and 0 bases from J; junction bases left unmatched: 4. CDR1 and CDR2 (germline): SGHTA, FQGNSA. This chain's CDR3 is CASSLDRALAKNIQYF. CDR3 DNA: TGTGCCAGCAGCTTGGACAGGGCCCTAGCCAAAAACATTCAGTACTTC.

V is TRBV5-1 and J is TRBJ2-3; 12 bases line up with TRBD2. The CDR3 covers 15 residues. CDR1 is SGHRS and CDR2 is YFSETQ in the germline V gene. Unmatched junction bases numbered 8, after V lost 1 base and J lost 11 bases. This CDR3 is CASSLTSGGPLGQYF. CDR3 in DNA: TGCGCCAGCAGCTTGACTAGCGGGGGGCCCCTGGGGCAGTATTTT.

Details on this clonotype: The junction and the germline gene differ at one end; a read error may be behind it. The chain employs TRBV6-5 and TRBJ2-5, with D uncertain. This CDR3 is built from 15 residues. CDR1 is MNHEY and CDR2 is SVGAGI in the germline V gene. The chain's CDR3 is CASSYSFRAEETQYF. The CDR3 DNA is TGTGCCAGCAGTTACTCTTTTAGGGCCGAAGAGACTCAGTACTTC.